This TCR beta chain was obtained from a study of blood T cell repertoires in COVID-19. Assay used: immunoSEQ multiplex PCR; TCRdb lists only in-frame clones, some missing. The sample lists about 150,000 clones; approximately 92% were seen once. The CDR3 has 14 residues. V dropped 5 bases and J dropped 5 bases, with 11 bases sitting between them. CDR1 is SGHRS, CDR2 YFSETQ, per germline. This sequence joins TRBV5-1 and TRBJ1-6; D not resolved. The source material was peripheral blood. This receptor was identified in a woman aged 40 to 50 with acute or convalescent COVID-19. The CDR3 nucleotides are TGCGCCAGCAGGGAGACGGCGGATAATTCACCCCTCCACTTT. Its protein is CASRETADNSPLHF.